This entry lists 28 T cell receptor beta chains sequenced from one sample in a study of early T cells in non-severe SARS-CoV-2 infection. One entry per CDR3 protein, called by TCRdb with MiXCR from the 5' RACE reads. This table holds tens of thousands of distinct CDR3 sequences, around an eighth found once. Sequencing was done on a sample of whole blood. The receptors come from an adult who was a healthcare worker with PCR-confirmed SARS-CoV-2 infection or an uninfected control (not recorded which).

The sample holds many counts of this clonotype. The V call is TRBV9, the J call TRBJ2-1; either TRBD1 or TRBD2 may fit D (6 bases each). Trimming took 4 bases from V and 0 from J, leaving 14 bases between them. Germline V gives CDR1 SGDLS, CDR2 YYNGEE. The CDR3 spans 16 residues. This CDR3 reads CASSPLGGRSYNEQFF. The CDR3 DNA reads TGTGCCAGCAGCCCCCTGGGGGGCCGCTCCTACAATGAGCAGTTCTTC.

The genes are TRBV27 and TRBJ2-1; D not certain. The CDR3 spans 13 residues. CDR1 and CDR2 from the germline V gene are MNHEY and SMNVEV (reference sequence). Trimming removed 4 bases at V and 3 bases at J, with 7 bases between. The DNA of the CDR3 is TGTGCCAGCAGTTACCAGAACTACAATGAGCAGTTCTTC. Protein sequence: CASSYQNYNEQFF.

This clonotype was found a few times. This chain joins TRBV4-1 and TRBJ2-7, with 10 bases identical to TRBD1. The germline V gene has CDR1 MGHRA and CDR2 YSYEKL. The length of the CDR3 is 13 residues. The CDR3 loop is CFFARQGAREQYF. In nucleotides, the CDR3 is TGCTTTTTCGCCCGACAGGGGGCGAGGGAGCAGTACTTC.

This clonotype was recorded at least ten times. The V and J genes are TRBV25-1 and TRBJ1-6, with D possibly TRBD1 on 6 matching bases. V gave up 2 bases and J gave up 9 bases, with 14 bases separating them. The V gene's germline CDR1 is MGHDK and CDR2 SYGVNS. This CDR3 contains 15 residues. CDR3 DNA: TGTGCCAGCAGTGAAGGGACTGCAGGGGTTTCACCCCTCCACTTT. This codes for CASSEGTAGVSPLHF.

The CDR3 loop reads CASSSTGGRQETQYF. Here the CDR3 DNA reads TGTGCCAGCAGTTCGACAGGGGGCAGACAAGAGACCCAGTACTTC. This chain joins TRBV6-5 and TRBJ2-5, with 10 bases fitting TRBD1. J gave up 2 bases and V 4 bases, and 4 bases lay outside the gene matches. CDR1 is MNHEY, CDR2 SVGAGI, per germline. The CDR3 consists of 15 residues.

The chain joins TRBV9 to TRBJ2-1, with 7 bases lining up with TRBD1. CDR3 length: 14 residues. The germline V gene has CDR1 SGDLS and CDR2 YYNGEE. After removal of 0 bases from V and 4 bases from J, the junction contained 1 base not matched to a gene. The CDR3, as DNA: TGTGCCAGCAGCGTAGGGGACAGTTACAATGAGCAGTTCTTC. Its translation: CASSVGDSYNEQFF.

This clonotype was detected a few times. The V gene is TRBV24-1, the J gene TRBJ1-1; TRBD1 matches at 7 bases. The CDR3 runs 12 residues. After removal of 2 bases from V and 13 bases from J, the junction contained 6 bases not matched to a gene. Germline CDR1 is KGHDR and CDR2 is SFDVKD. CDR3 protein: CATSDSTGSGFF. DNA for the CDR3: TGTGCCACCAGTGATTCGACAGGGTCGGGTTTCTTT.

CDR3 sequence (DNA): TGCAGTGCTGAGGACGGGAACTATGGCTACACCTTC. Protein product: CSAEDGNYGYTF. The chain combines TRBV20-1 with TRBJ1-2; D uncertain. V was clipped by 5 bases and J by 2 bases, with 9 bases between them. Germline values: CDR1 DFQATT, CDR2 SNEGSKA (reference sequence). This CDR3 region has 12 residues.

The CDR3 reads CASSELGGGTQYF. For the CDR3, the DNA is TGTGCCAGCAGTGAATTAGGGGGCGGGACCCAGTACTTC. The rearrangement links TRBV6-1 to TRBJ2-5; 7 nucleotides line up with TRBD1. The germline CDR1 and CDR2 sequences are MNHNS and SASEGT. The CDR3 is made up of 13 amino acids. With 2 bases clipped from V and 7 bases from J, the junction kept 4 bases outside the gene matches.

This clonotype came up a few times. V is TRBV28 and J is TRBJ2-3; perhaps TRBD1 as D (5 bases). The CDR3 consists of 15 residues. Germline CDR1 is MDHEN and CDR2 is SYDVKM. V lost 2 bases to trimming and J lost 4 bases, with 13 bases between them. The CDR3 reads CASSLTHRGADTQYF. The DNA of the CDR3 is TGTGCCAGCAGTTTAACTCATAGGGGTGCAGATACGCAGTATTTT.

The V gene is TRBV6-5, the J gene TRBJ2-2; 9 nucleotides line up with TRBD1. Per the germline V gene, CDR1 is MNHEY and CDR2 is SVGAGI. J lost 6 bases, V lost 6 bases, and 5 bases had no gene match. The CDR3 spans 14 residues. The DNA of the CDR3 is TGTGCCAGCAGATCCGGGACAGGGCCCGGGGAGCTGTTTTTT. It codes for CASRSGTGPGELFF.

CDR3 DNA: TGTGCCATCAGTGACCAGGGATTGATCTACGAGCAGTACTTC. Residues: CAISDQGLIYEQYF. The genes are TRBV10-3 and TRBJ2-7; TRBD1 is a possible D gene (5 bases). The germline V gene has CDR1 ENHRY and CDR2 SYGVKD. Between the trimmed V and J ends, which lost 3 bases and 3 bases, there was a span of 12 bases. The CDR3 is 14 amino acids.

This clonotype was seen only a few times. The V call is TRBV27, the J call TRBJ1-1; tentatively, D is TRBD1 (5 bases). The ends were cut back, 6 bases at V and 3 bases at J, with 11 bases in the middle. The germline V gene has CDR1 MNHEY and CDR2 SMNVEV (reference sequence). The CDR3 runs 13 residues. CDR3 sequence (DNA): TGTGCCAGCAGCAGGGTTTGGGACACTGAAGCTTTCTTT. Its protein product is CASSRVWDTEAFF.

This clonotype appeared many times. V usage is TRBV20-1 and J usage is TRBJ1-1; D possibly corresponds to TRBD1 (5 bases). Trimming removed 6 bases from V and 4 bases from J, with 12 bases in between. Germline V gene sequence: CDR1 DFQATT, CDR2 SNEGSKA (reference sequence). This CDR3 region has 12 residues. The CDR3 reads CSAIQGGTEAFF. The DNA of the CDR3 is TGCAGTGCAATTCAGGGTGGCACTGAAGCTTTCTTT.

This clonotype turned up a few times. This chain connects TRBV28 to TRBJ2-1; unclear D gene. Trimming took 5 bases from V and 7 from J, leaving 9 bases between them. The CDR3 length is 12 residues. Germline values: CDR1 MDHEN, CDR2 SYDVKM. The chain's CDR3 is CASSPDGNEQFF. The DNA for the CDR3 is TGTGCCAGCAGTCCGGACGGTAATGAGCAGTTCTTC.

The chain has TRBV29-1 and TRBJ2-5, with D hard to call. V was clipped by 6 bases and J by 2 bases, with 16 bases between them. CDR1 is SQVTM and CDR2 is ANQGSEA in the germline V gene. The CDR3 contains 14 residues. Here the CDR3 DNA reads TGCAGCGTCATCGACGGACCGCGACAAGAGACCCAGTACTTC. It translates to CSVIDGPRQETQYF.

This rearrangement joins TRBV7-9 to TRBJ1-1; TRBD1 agrees at 7 bases. Trimming cost V 3 bases and J 5 bases; bases outside gene matches: 12. CDR3 length equals 16 residues. Germline V lookup: CDR1 SEHNR, CDR2 FQNEAQ (reference sequence). In DNA, the CDR3 is TGTGCCAGCAGCTTCCCCAAGGAGGGGGCGAGTACTGAAGCTTTCTTT. Translating it yields CASSFPKEGASTEAFF.

This clonotype was counted many times. V usage is TRBV2 and J usage is TRBJ2-5, with TRBD2 as a possible D gene (5 bases). Germline CDR1 and CDR2: SNHLY and FYNNEI. Trimming cost V 2 bases and J 2 bases, with 12 bases left between them. This CDR3 region has 15 residues. The DNA of the CDR3 is TGTGCCAGCAGTGAACTAGCTTCCCCTCAAGAGACCCAGTACTTC. Encoded protein: CASSELASPQETQYF.

This clonotype has ten or more counts. The V call is TRBV12-3 or TRBV12-4, the J call TRBJ1-3, with a weak D call TRBD1 (5 bases). Trimming shortened V by 2 bases and J by 3 bases, and 11 bases separated the two germline ends. This CDR3 has 15 amino acids. CDR3 DNA: TGTGCCAGCAGTTTAATGGTCAGGGATGGAAACACCATATATTTT. It translates to CASSLMVRDGNTIYF.

V and J are TRBV9 and TRBJ1-2, with D uncertain. Germline V gene lookup returns CDR1 SGDLS and CDR2 YYNGEE. Trimming took 3 bases from V and 3 from J, leaving 9 bases between them. The length of the CDR3 is 13 residues. CDR3: CASSAGQYYGYTF. In DNA, the CDR3 is TGTGCCAGCAGCGCCGGCCAGTACTATGGCTACACCTTC. The whole variable domain, remainder taken from reference TRBV9 and TRBJ1-2, is DSGVTQTPKHLITATGQRVTLRCSPRSGDLSVYWYQQSLDQGLQFLIQYYNGEERAKGNILERFSAQQFPDLHSELNLSSLELGDSALYFCASSAGQYYGYTFGSGTRLTVV.

The sample holds a few counts of this clonotype. The chain recombines TRBV10-3 with TRBJ2-1; D gene ambiguous. CDR3 length equals 16 residues. V lost 6 bases and J lost 4, with 19 bases in between. Germline V CDR1 and CDR2: ENHRY, SYGVKD. The CDR3 spells CAISVQTVPTYNEQFF. The CDR3 DNA reads as TGTGCCATCAGCGTACAGACTGTACCAACTTACAATGAGCAGTTCTTC.

V gene TRBV3-1 combines with J gene TRBJ2-1; 11 bases map to TRBD2. Unmatched junction bases numbered 9, after V lost 6 bases and J lost 8 bases. The CDR3 totals 15 residues. CDR1 LGHDT and CDR2 YNNKEL come from the germline V gene (reference sequence). DNA of the CDR3: TGTGCCAGCAGGGGAGGGACTAGCGGTTTCTATGAGCAGTTCTTC. Its translation: CASRGGTSGFYEQFF.

This clonotype showed up just a few times. The V gene is TRBV20-1, the J gene TRBJ1-2; D is uncertain. Between the trimmed V and J ends, which lost 5 bases and 1 base, there was a span of 14 bases. CDR1 and CDR2 from the germline V gene are DFQATT and SNEGSKA (reference sequence). This CDR3 is 14 amino acids long. The CDR3 loop reads CSAPPGGLNYGYTF. Written as DNA, the CDR3 is TGCAGTGCTCCCCCGGGCGGCCTTAACTATGGCTACACCTTC.

Points on this clonotype: The junction shows a germline mismatch at one end, possibly a read error. The chain carries TRBV4-2 and TRBJ1-5; D uncertain. Per the germline V gene, CDR1 is LGHNA and CDR2 is YNFKEQ. The CDR3 covers 13 residues. The CDR3 sequence is CASSQGLNQPQHF. CDR3 DNA sequence: TGTGCCAGCAGCCAAGGGCTCAATCAGCCCCAGCACTTT.

V usage is TRBV21-1 and J usage is TRBJ2-5; TRBD1, the table's D call, lacks a check against the DNA. TRBV21-1 is an annotated pseudogene. The CDR3 consists of 14 residues. This chain's CDR3 is CASSKRGREETQYF. The CDR3 DNA sequence: TGTGCCAGCAGCAAAAGGGGAAGGGAAGAGACCCAGTACTTC.

This clonotype was seen more than once but under ten times. J is TRBJ2-5 and V is TRBV6-1; no definite D call. This CDR3 is 13 amino acids long. Germline loops: CDR1 MNHNS, CDR2 SASEGT. V shed 7 bases and J shed 3 bases, with 12 bases lying between them. The DNA of the CDR3 is TGTGCCAGCATTCTTTCCATGAAAGAGACCCAGTACTTC. It yields the protein CASILSMKETQYF.

This clonotype has at least ten counts. The chain has TRBV7-3 and TRBJ2-1; the D call may be TRBD1 or TRBD2 (5 bases each). V shed 5 bases and J shed 0 bases, with 11 bases lying between them. The CDR3 contains 15 residues. Germline V gene lookup returns CDR1 SGHTA and CDR2 FQGTGA. The CDR3 region is CASSRWGSSYNEQFF. For the CDR3, the DNA is TGTGCCAGCAGCCGGTGGGGGAGCTCCTACAATGAGCAGTTCTTC.

The chain links TRBV20-1 to TRBJ2-3; 9 bases fit TRBD2. J was trimmed by 3 bases and V by 0 bases; bases with no gene match: 7. Germline V lookup: CDR1 DFQATT, CDR2 SNEGSKA (reference sequence). The CDR3 totals 16 residues. The CDR3 sequence is CSARDLALAGTDTQYF. CDR3 nucleotide sequence: TGCAGTGCTAGAGATCTCGCCCTAGCGGGAACAGATACGCAGTATTTT.